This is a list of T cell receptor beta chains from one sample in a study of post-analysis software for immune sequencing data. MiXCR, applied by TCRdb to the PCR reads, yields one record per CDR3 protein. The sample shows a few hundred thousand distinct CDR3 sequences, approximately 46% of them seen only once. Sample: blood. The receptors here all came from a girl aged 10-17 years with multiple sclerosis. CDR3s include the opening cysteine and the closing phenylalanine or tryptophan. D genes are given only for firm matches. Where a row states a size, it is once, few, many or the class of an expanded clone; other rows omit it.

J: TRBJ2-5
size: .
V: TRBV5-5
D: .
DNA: TGTGCCAGCAGCTCACGGGGGATCCAAGAGACCCAGTACTTC
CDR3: CASSSRGIQETQYF

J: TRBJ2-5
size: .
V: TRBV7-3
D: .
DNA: TGTGCCAGCAGCTTAATTGGGGCCCAAGAGACCCAGTACTTC
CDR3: CASSLIGAQETQYF

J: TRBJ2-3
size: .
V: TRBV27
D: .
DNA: TGTGCCAGCAGTTTTGAGGTCAGCCGGGTAACAGAGATGACAGATACGCAGTATTTT
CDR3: CASSFEVSRVTEMTDTQYF

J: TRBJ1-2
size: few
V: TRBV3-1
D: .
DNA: TGTGCCAGCAGCCAGGACGACATTAACTATGGCTACACCTTC
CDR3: CASSQDDINYGYTF

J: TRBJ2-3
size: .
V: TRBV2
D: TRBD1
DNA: TGTGCCAGCAGCGTACCTGGACAGGGGGCATATACGCAGTATTTT
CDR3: CASSVPGQGAYTQYF

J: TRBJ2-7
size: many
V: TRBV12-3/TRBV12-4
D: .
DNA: TGTGCCAGCAGTCTCCGACCCTACGAGCAGTACTTC
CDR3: CASSLRPYEQYF

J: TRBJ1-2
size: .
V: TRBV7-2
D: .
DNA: TGTGCCAGCAGCTTAGCCCGGGACTATGGCTACACCTTC
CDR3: CASSLARDYGYTF

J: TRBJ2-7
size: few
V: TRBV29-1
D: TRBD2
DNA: TGCAGCGTTGTAGCGGGAGGGAACTCCTACGAGCAGTACTTC
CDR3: CSVVAGGNSYEQYF

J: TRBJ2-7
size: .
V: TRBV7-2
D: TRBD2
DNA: TGTGCCAGCAGCCCTCCGGGACTAGCGGGATTCGACGAGCAGTACTTC
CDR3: CASSPPGLAGFDEQYF

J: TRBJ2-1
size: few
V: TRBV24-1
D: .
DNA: TGTGCCACGAGATCACCGGGACCAAACAATGAGCAGTTCTTC
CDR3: CATRSPGPNNEQFF

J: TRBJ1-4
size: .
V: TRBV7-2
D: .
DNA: TGTGCCAGCAGCCGACAGCCTAATGAAAAACTGTTTTTT
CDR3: CASSRQPNEKLFF

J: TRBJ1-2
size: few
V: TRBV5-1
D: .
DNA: TGCGCCAGCAGCGTCGACCTGGAGGGCTACACCTTC
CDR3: CASSVDLEGYTF

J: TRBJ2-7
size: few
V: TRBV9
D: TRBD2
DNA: TGTGCCAGCAGCGCCTTAGCGGGAGGGCCCTACGAGCAGTACTTC
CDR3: CASSALAGGPYEQYF

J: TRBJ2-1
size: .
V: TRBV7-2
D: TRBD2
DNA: TGTGCCAGCAGCTCACGGCTAGCGGAGATCTACAATGAGCAGTTCTTC
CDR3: CASSSRLAEIYNEQFF

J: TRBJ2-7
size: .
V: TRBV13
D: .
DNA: TGTGCCAGCAGCTCCTCCGACGGGGTACGGGGCGAGCAGTACTTC
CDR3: CASSSSDGVRGEQYF

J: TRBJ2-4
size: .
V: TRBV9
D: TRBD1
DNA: TGTGCCAGCAGCAGATCGACAGGGGAAGGCAAAAACATTCAGTACTTC
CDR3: CASSRSTGEGKNIQYF

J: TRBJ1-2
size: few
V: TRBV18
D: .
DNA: TGTGCCAGCTCCCCGATGGGGCCGCAGGATAACTATGGCTACACCTTC
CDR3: CASSPMGPQDNYGYTF

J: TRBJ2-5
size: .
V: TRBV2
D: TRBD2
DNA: TGTGCCAGCAGTGAGGTCTTAGCGGGAGGATTTGGGCAAGAGACCCAGTACTTC
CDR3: CASSEVLAGGFGQETQYF

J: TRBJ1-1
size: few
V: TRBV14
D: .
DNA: TGTGCCAGCAGCCAAGATATTGTCGGGTCAGATGAAGCTTTCTTT
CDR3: CASSQDIVGSDEAFF

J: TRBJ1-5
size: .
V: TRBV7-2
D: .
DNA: TGTGCCAGCAGCTTAGCGTTGGTCGGCAATCAGCCCCAGCATTTT
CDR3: CASSLALVGNQPQHF